This TCR beta chain was obtained from a study of T cells in Graves' hyperthyroidism and ophthalmopathy. Study conclusions and caveats: In blood, most of the thyroid clonotypes expanded above 0.001 were also present. A model of 13 V-J pairs discriminated ophthalmopathy from stable hyperthyroidism.

Amplification of TCR beta CDR3 regions used RNA as the template. HTBI primers were used for first-round RT-PCR of the TCR CDR3. TCRdb reanalysed the multiplex PCR reads using MiXCR and keeps one entry per CDR3 protein. The repertoire holds hundreds of thousands of distinct CDR3 sequences, with approximately 25% as singletons. This clonotype has at least ten counts. Its matching antigen is unknown. This CDR3 has 13 amino acids. The V end lost 2 bases, the J end lost 2 bases, and 9 bases lay between the germline ends. CDR1 GTSNPN and CDR2 SVGIG come from the germline V gene (reference sequence). Each ophthalmopathy patient scored at least 3 on the Clinical Activity Score and at least 4 on NOSPECS grade, with duration under 3 months.

This chain connects TRBV30 to TRBJ2-5, with D maybe TRBD2 (5 bases). The sequence was collected from a woman aged 25 to 39 with Graves' ophthalmopathy. Sequenced: blood. The CDR3 DNA follows: TGTGCCTGGAGTCCCCCGGGACAAGAGACCCAGTACTTC. Translation gives CAWSPPGQETQYF. Complete variable domain (other parts from reference TRBV30 and TRBJ2-5): SQTIHQWPATLVQPVGSPLSLECTVEGTSNPNLYWYRQAAGRGLQLLFYSVGIGQISSEVPQNLSASRPQDRQFILSSKKLLLSDSGFYLCAWSPPGQETQYFGPGTRLLVL.